The 32 T cell receptor beta chains in this list originate from one sample, sequenced in a study of CD8+ T cells in alopecia areata. Treatment specified: oral pan-JAK inhibitor, 5-10 mg twice daily. Following extraction, RNA underwent reverse transcription to cDNA, which served as the sequencing template. Sequencing used immunoSEQ multiplex PCR; TCRdb keeps in-frame clones, though not all of them. The profile shows 200,000 to 250,000 clones, 64% of them singletons. Sequencing was performed on CD4+ T cells sorted from blood, taken at week 4, from a patient treated with tofacitinib. The receptors originated from a human donor with alopecia areata.

The gene calls are TRBV30 and TRBJ2-5; D uncertain. The CDR3 sequence is 13 residues long. In germline, CDR1 is GTSNPN, CDR2 SVGIG (reference sequence). The V end lost 4 bases, the J end lost 8 bases, and 17 bases lay between the germline ends. The CDR3 sequence: CAWKTNPFGTQYF. The DNA of the CDR3 is TGTGCCTGGAAAACCAACCCCTTTGGAACCCAGTACTTC.

The CDR3 here is CASSLPDRDKKTQYF. CDR3 in DNA: TGCGCCAGCAGCTTGCCGGACCGGGACAAAAAGACCCAGTACTTC. V gene TRBV5-1 combines with J gene TRBJ2-5, with D possibly TRBD1 on 6 matching bases. CDR1 SGHRS and CDR2 YFSETQ come from the germline V gene. CDR3 size: 15 residues. Deletions cut 1 base from V and 6 bases from J, with 16 bases between.

J is TRBJ1-3 and V is TRBV30; D unresolved. CDR3 size: 14 residues. V was shortened by 3 bases and J by 0 bases, with 9 bases between the two germline ends. CDR1 is GTSNPN and CDR2 is SVGIG in the germline V gene (reference sequence). CDR3 sequence: CAWRAASSGNTIYF. The CDR3 DNA follows: TGTGCCTGGAGGGCAGCGTCCTCTGGAAACACCATATATTTT. The whole variable domain, filled in from reference TRBV30 and TRBJ1-3, reads SQTIHQWPATLVQPVGSPLSLECTVEGTSNPNLYWYRQAAGRGLQLLFYSVGIGQISSEVPQNLSASRPQDRQFILSSKKLLLSDSGFYLCAWRAASSGNTIYFGEGSWLTVV.

This chain uses TRBV30 with TRBJ1-2; D might be TRBD1 (5 bases). CDR1 is GTSNPN, CDR2 SVGIG, per germline (reference sequence). V shed 0 bases and J shed 0 bases, with 11 bases lying between them. The CDR3 sequence is 15 residues long. The CDR3, as DNA: TGTGCCTGGAGTGTAGGTCAGGGCGCTAACTATGGCTACACCTTC. Its translation is CAWSVGQGANYGYTF. Based on the CDR3 plus reference TRBV30 and TRBJ1-2, the full variable domain is SQTIHQWPATLVQPVGSPLSLECTVEGTSNPNLYWYRQAAGRGLQLLFYSVGIGQISSEVPQNLSASRPQDRQFILSSKKLLLSDSGFYLCAWSVGQGANYGYTFGSGTRLTVV.

The rearrangement joins TRBV9 to TRBJ2-7; the D is unclear. V lost 3 bases and J lost 6, with 13 bases in between. The CDR3 runs to 13 residues. Germline V gene data show CDR1 as SGDLS and CDR2 as YYNGEE. CDR3 DNA: TGTGCCAGCAGCGAGGCCCCGAAGGGCGAGCAGTACTTC. Protein: CASSEAPKGEQYF.

This clone has just a few counts. It is unclear where the CDR3 begins or ends on the DNA, so no DNA is shown, and the CDR3 is as TCRdb lists it. The chain has TRBV6-1 and TRBJ2-7. The CDR3 length is 13 residues, termini included. CDR1 is MNHNS and CDR2 is SASEGT in the germline V gene. The CDR3 here is CASILGWGPEQYF.

The chain combines TRBV30 with TRBJ2-1; weak D call: TRBD1 (6 bases). V was trimmed by 0 bases and J by 5 bases, leaving 8 bases between them. The CDR3 spans 13 residues. CDR1 is GTSNPN and CDR2 is SVGIG in the germline V gene (reference sequence). CDR3 DNA: TGTGCCTGGAGTGTGGGGGCTGACAATGAGCAGTTCTTC. This sequence encodes CAWSVGADNEQFF.

Note on this clone: Other DNA sequences in this sample translate to the same CDR3. The rearrangement joins TRBV18 to TRBJ2-3; D is unclear. V was trimmed by 2 bases and J by 6 bases, leaving 6 bases between them. This CDR3 spans 12 amino acids. Germline V gene lookup returns CDR1 KGHSH and CDR2 LQKENI. This chain's CDR3 is CASSPRTDTQYF. Written as DNA, the CDR3 is TGTGCCAGCTCACCAAGAACTGATACGCAGTATTTT.

This clone occurred once. The chain uses TRBV18 and TRBJ1-2; TRBD1 aligns across 8 bases. Germline V gives CDR1 KGHSH, CDR2 LQKENI. Unmatched junction bases numbered 8, after V lost 6 bases and J lost 8 bases. This CDR3 comprises 13 residues. CDR3 residues: CASSPRGQDGYTF. As DNA, the CDR3 is TGTGCCAGCTCCCCCAGGGGGCAGGACGGCTACACCTTC. Based on the CDR3 plus reference TRBV18 and TRBJ1-2, the full variable domain is NAGVMQNPRHLVRRRGQEARLRCSPMKGHSHVYWYRQLPEEGLKFMVYLQKENIIDESGMPKERFSAEFPKEGPSILRIQQVVRGDSAAYFCASSPRGQDGYTFGSGTRLTVV.

V and J are TRBV5-1 and TRBJ2-5; 7 bases are shared with TRBD1. V shed 4 bases, J shed 1 base, and the junction held 10 bases outside the gene matches. CDR3 length equals 16 residues. The germline V gene has CDR1 SGHRS and CDR2 YFSETQ. This CDR3 is CASSPGLRQGQETQYF. In nucleotides, the CDR3 is TGCGCCAGCAGCCCGGGCCTCCGACAGGGCCAAGAGACCCAGTACTTC.

This clone was found a few times. The chain uses TRBV5-1 and TRBJ2-7; possibly TRBD1 for D (6 bases). Germline V gene data show CDR1 as SGHRS and CDR2 as YFSETQ. The CDR3 is 13 amino acids. V was pared by 4 bases and J by 1 base, with 9 bases between. The CDR3 here is CASSVDRSYEQYF. The CDR3 nucleotides are TGCGCCAGCAGCGTCGACAGGTCCTACGAGCAGTACTTC.

This clone came up a few times. The V and J genes are TRBV29-1 and TRBJ1-2; 10 nucleotides align to TRBD1. V dropped 7 bases and J dropped 3; count of bases not matched to a gene: 5. Germline CDR1 reads SQVTM; CDR2 reads ANQGSEA. This CDR3 is 13 amino acids long. CDR3 in amino acids: CSAAGTGDYGYTF. Written as DNA, the CDR3 is TGCAGCGCAGCCGGGACAGGGGACTATGGCTACACCTTC.

This clone was seen once. The chain carries TRBV2 and TRBJ2-5, with D unresolved. Germline V gene lookup returns CDR1 SNHLY and CDR2 FYNNEI. The CDR3 consists of 12 residues. Between the trimmed V and J ends, which lost 0 bases and 5 bases, there was a span of 4 bases. The CDR3 DNA reads TGTGCCAGCAGTGAAGCCGTCGAGACCCAGTACTTC. The encoded protein is CASSEAVETQYF.

This clone was seen just once. The V and J genes are TRBV6-5 and TRBJ1-1; D is ambiguous. Germline loops: CDR1 MNHEY, CDR2 SVGAGI. This CDR3 comprises 16 residues. Trimming stripped 3 bases from V and 1 base from J, with 15 bases between. CDR3 protein: CASSYQFFSSNTEAFF. DNA for the CDR3: TGTGCCAGCAGTTATCAGTTCTTCTCGTCGAACACTGAAGCTTTCTTT.

V usage is TRBV28 and J usage is TRBJ1-6; maybe TRBD1 (6 bases). The CDR3 sequence is 13 residues long. V dropped 4 bases and J dropped 7 bases, with 8 bases sitting between them. Germline lookup yields CDR1 MDHEN and CDR2 SYDVKM. DNA for the CDR3: TGTGCCAGCAGTTCAGGGGACAATTCACCCCTCCACTTT. Its protein is CASSSGDNSPLHF.

V usage is TRBV2 and J usage is TRBJ2-3, with 9 bases matching TRBD1. This CDR3 region has 14 residues. The trim removed 6 bases at V and 3 bases at J, leaving 4 bases unmatched. Germline V gives CDR1 SNHLY, CDR2 FYNNEI. DNA of the CDR3: TGTGCCAGCAGCCGGGACAGGGATACAGATACGCAGTATTTT. Translating it yields CASSRDRDTDTQYF.

This clone was recorded a few times. This chain uses TRBV2 with TRBJ1-6; TRBD1 matches 7 bases. With 6 bases clipped from V and 10 bases from J, the junction kept 9 bases outside the gene matches. This CDR3 has 14 amino acids. Germline lookup yields CDR1 SNHLY and CDR2 FYNNEI. The CDR3 spells CASRRGQGNSPLHF. CDR3 nucleotide sequence: TGTGCCAGCAGGAGGGGGCAGGGAAACTCACCCCTCCACTTT.

V and J are TRBV29-1 and TRBJ1-4; no firm D call. Trimming stripped 4 bases from V and 1 base from J, with 4 bases between. The CDR3 runs 12 residues. CDR1 SQVTM and CDR2 ANQGSEA come from the germline V gene. CDR3 region: CSVGRTNEKLFF. Here the CDR3 DNA reads TGCAGCGTTGGGAGAACTAATGAAAAACTGTTTTTT.

The chain carries TRBV5-6 and TRBJ1-5; unclear D gene. CDR1 is SGHDT, CDR2 YYEEEE, per germline. Trimming pared 4 bases from V and 5 bases from J, leaving 13 bases between. This CDR3 has 14 amino acids. The CDR3 DNA reads as TGTGCCAGCAGCGAGGTGGGATCCGATCAGCCCCAGCATTTT. The encoded protein is CASSEVGSDQPQHF.

The chain couples TRBV4-1 to TRBJ2-1; D unresolved. V was clipped by 4 bases and J by 4 bases, with 11 bases between them. The length of the CDR3 is 14 residues. Germline V gene data show CDR1 as MGHRA and CDR2 as YSYEKL. The CDR3 DNA reads as TGCGCCAGCAGCCGGGCAGAAACATACAATGAGCAGTTCTTC. Amino acid sequence: CASSRAETYNEQFF.

This chain links TRBV25-1 with TRBJ2-2; 11 positions match TRBD2. The junction had 5 bases not matched to a gene; V was cut back by 7 bases and J by 7 bases. This CDR3 region has 14 residues. Looked up from germline, CDR1 is MGHDK and CDR2 is SYGVNS. CDR3 in amino acids: CASTPSGGHGELFF. CDR3 coding DNA: TGTGCCAGCACCCCTAGCGGGGGGCACGGGGAGCTGTTTTTT. Filled out from reference TRBV25-1 and TRBJ2-2, the complete variable domain reads EADIYQTPRYLVIGTGKKITLECSQTMGHDKMYWYQQDPGMELHLIHYSYGVNSTEKGDLSSESTVSRIRTEHFPLTLESARPSHTSQYLCASTPSGGHGELFFGEGSRLTVL.

This clone was counted at least ten times. The V and J genes are TRBV5-1 and TRBJ2-1; 8 positions match TRBD1. Germline V gives CDR1 SGHRS, CDR2 YFSETQ. The CDR3 has 14 amino acids. The ends lost 7 bases at V and 5 bases at J; junction bases unmatched: 8. In DNA form, the CDR3 reads TGCGCCAGCCTACAGGGGGTAGCTAACAATGAGCAGTTCTTC. Amino acids: CASLQGVANNEQFF.

J is TRBJ2-2 and V is TRBV6-5, with a tentative D call TRBD1 (6 bases). The CDR3 loop spans 12 amino acids. V lost 5 bases, J lost 5 bases, and 6 bases lay in between. CDR1 is MNHEY, CDR2 SVGAGI, per germline. Written as DNA, the CDR3 is TGTGCCAGCAGTCAGGGGACCGGGGAGCTGTTTTTT. This gives the protein CASSQGTGELFF.

This clone was observed a handful of times. This sequence joins TRBV10-3 and TRBJ2-7; D ambiguous. The length of the CDR3 is 11 residues. In germline, CDR1 is ENHRY, CDR2 SYGVKD. Deletions cut 10 bases from V and 0 bases from J, with 7 bases between. CDR3: CATRSSYEQYF. The DNA for the CDR3 is TGTGCCACGAGGAGCTCCTACGAGCAGTACTTC.

This clone was seen only a few times. Distinct nucleotide sequences in the sample also encode this CDR3. V is TRBV30 and J is TRBJ1-2; D uncertain. Germline-derived CDR1 and CDR2 are GTSNPN and SVGIG (reference sequence). Trimming stripped 3 bases from V and 1 base from J, with 3 bases between. The CDR3 consists of 11 residues. The CDR3 nucleotides are TGTGCCTGGAGCGTTAACTATGGCTACACCTTC. Residues: CAWSVNYGYTF. The full variable domain, rest sourced from reference TRBV30 and TRBJ1-2, is SQTIHQWPATLVQPVGSPLSLECTVEGTSNPNLYWYRQAAGRGLQLLFYSVGIGQISSEVPQNLSASRPQDRQFILSSKKLLLSDSGFYLCAWSVNYGYTFGSGTRLTVV.

The gene calls are TRBV5-1 and TRBJ1-5; unclear D gene. The germline CDR1 and CDR2 sequences are SGHRS and YFSETQ. Trimming left V 1 base short and J 5 bases short, with 10 bases between. The CDR3 has 14 residues. In nucleotides, the CDR3 is TGCGCCAGCAGCTTGAACCCCGGGGATCAGCCCCAGCATTTT. It yields the protein CASSLNPGDQPQHF.

The V and J genes are TRBV7-9 and TRBJ2-1; D is unresolved. The CDR3 spans 12 residues. Germline V gene sequence: CDR1 SEHNR, CDR2 FQNEAQ (reference sequence). V was clipped by 6 bases and J by 7 bases, with 10 bases between them. The CDR3 DNA is TGTGCCAGCAGTCCGATTCTTAATGAGCAGTTCTTC. It encodes CASSPILNEQFF.

For this clone: The sample has other DNA sequences that encode this CDR3 too. The chain employs TRBV7-9 and TRBJ1-5; 7 positions agree with TRBD1. Germline assignment: CDR1 SEHNR and CDR2 FQNEAQ (reference sequence). The V gene end was trimmed by 2 bases and the J gene end by 3 bases; junction bases not matched to a gene: 1. CDR3 size: 14 residues. CDR3 coding DNA: TGTGCCAGCAGCTTACAGGGGGACAATCAGCCCCAGCATTTT. It codes for CASSLQGDNQPQHF.

The chain combines TRBV28 with TRBJ2-1; D possibly corresponds to TRBD2 (6 bases). The CDR3 is made up of 14 amino acids. Germline CDR1 is MDHEN and CDR2 is SYDVKM. V lost 4 bases to trimming and J lost 3 bases, with 10 bases between them. The CDR3 spells CASSSHGSYNEQFF. As DNA, the CDR3 is TGTGCCAGCAGTTCTCACGGGAGCTACAATGAGCAGTTCTTC.

This chain uses TRBV30 with TRBJ1-1, with 7 bases fitting TRBD1. V dropped 3 bases and J dropped 8; count of bases not matched to a gene: 12. CDR1 and CDR2 (germline): GTSNPN, SVGIG (reference sequence). The CDR3 is 14 residues long. In DNA, the CDR3 is TGTGCCTGGAGCGCCCAGACAGGGTTTGGGGAAGCTTTCTTT. The encoded protein is CAWSAQTGFGEAFF.

V is TRBV4-1 and J is TRBJ2-1; no firm D call. In germline, CDR1 is MGHRA, CDR2 YSYEKL. Between the trimmed V and J ends, which lost 0 bases and 0 bases, there was a span of 6 bases. CDR3 length: 15 residues. The CDR3 reads CASSQDWGSYNEQFF. CDR3 DNA sequence: TGCGCCAGCAGCCAAGATTGGGGCTCCTACAATGAGCAGTTCTTC.

The chain's CDR3 is CASSAGQLPETQYF. The CDR3 coding sequence is TGTGCCAGCAGCGCGGGACAGTTACCAGAGACCCAGTACTTC. The gene calls are TRBV5-5 and TRBJ2-5, with D maybe TRBD1 (7 bases). The CDR3 has 14 amino acids. CDR1 is SGHKS, CDR2 YYEKEE, per germline (reference sequence). V was pared by 4 bases and J by 4 bases, with 14 bases between.